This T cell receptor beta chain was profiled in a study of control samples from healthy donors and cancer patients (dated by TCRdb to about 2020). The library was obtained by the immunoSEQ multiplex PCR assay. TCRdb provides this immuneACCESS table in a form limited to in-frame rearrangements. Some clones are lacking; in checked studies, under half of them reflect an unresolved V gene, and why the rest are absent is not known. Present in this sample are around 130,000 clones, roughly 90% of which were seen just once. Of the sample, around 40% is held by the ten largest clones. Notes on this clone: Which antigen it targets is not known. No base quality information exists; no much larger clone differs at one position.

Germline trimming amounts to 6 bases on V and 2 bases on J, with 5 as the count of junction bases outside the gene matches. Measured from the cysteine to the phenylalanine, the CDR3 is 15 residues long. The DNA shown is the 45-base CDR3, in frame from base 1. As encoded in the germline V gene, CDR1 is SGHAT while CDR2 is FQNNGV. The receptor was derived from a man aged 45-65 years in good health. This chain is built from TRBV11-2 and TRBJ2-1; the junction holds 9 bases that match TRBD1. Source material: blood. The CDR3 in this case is CASRKQGAPYNEQFF. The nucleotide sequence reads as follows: TGTGCCAGCAGGAAACAGGGGGCCCCCTACAATGAGCAGTTCTTC.